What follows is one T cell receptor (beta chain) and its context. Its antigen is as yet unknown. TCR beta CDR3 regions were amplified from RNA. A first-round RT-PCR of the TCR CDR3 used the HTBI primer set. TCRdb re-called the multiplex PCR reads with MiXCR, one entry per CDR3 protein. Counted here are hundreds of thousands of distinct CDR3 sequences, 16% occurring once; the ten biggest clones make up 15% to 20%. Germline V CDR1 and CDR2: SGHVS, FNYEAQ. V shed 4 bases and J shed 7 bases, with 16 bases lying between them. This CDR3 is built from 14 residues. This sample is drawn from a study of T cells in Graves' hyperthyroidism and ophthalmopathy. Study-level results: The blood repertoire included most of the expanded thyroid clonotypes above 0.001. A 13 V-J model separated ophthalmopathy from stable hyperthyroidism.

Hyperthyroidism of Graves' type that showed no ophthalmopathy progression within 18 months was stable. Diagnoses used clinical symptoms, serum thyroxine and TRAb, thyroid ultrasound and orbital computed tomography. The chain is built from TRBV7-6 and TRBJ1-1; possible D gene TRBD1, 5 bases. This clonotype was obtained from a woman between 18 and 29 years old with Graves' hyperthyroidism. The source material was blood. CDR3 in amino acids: CASSSLLGGSEAFF. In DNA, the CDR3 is TGTGCCAGCAGCTCCCTCTTGGGGGGGAGTGAAGCTTTCTTT.